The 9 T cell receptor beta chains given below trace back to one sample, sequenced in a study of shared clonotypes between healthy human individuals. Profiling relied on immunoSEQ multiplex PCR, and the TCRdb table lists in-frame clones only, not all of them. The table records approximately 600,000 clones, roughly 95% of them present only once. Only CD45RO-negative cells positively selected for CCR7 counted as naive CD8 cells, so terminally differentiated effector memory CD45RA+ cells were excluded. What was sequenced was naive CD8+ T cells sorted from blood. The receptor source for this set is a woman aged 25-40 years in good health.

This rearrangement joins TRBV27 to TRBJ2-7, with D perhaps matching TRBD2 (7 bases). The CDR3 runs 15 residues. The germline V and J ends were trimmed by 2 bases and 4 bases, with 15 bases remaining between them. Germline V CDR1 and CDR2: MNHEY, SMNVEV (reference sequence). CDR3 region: CASSLIGGRYYEQYF. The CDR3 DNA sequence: TGTGCCAGCAGTTTAATCGGGGGGCGTTATTACGAGCAGTACTTC.

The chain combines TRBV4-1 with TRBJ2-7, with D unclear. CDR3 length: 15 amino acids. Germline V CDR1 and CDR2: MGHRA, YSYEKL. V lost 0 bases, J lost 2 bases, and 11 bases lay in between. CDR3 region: CASSQDSPGTYEQYF. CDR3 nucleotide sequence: TGCGCCAGCAGCCAAGATTCTCCAGGAACCTACGAGCAGTACTTC.

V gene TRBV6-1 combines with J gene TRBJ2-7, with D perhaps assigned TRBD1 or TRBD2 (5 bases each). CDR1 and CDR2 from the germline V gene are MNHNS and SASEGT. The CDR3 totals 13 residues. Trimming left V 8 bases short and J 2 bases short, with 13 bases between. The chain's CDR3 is CASGWDRTYEQYF. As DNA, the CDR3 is TGTGCCAGCGGCTGGGACCGTACCTACGAGCAGTACTTC.

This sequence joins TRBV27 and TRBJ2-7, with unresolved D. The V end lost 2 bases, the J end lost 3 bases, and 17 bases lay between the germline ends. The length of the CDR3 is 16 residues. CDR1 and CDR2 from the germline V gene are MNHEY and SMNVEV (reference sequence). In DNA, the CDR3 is TGTGCCAGCAGTTTAGTAGGCCGGGCTGCCTACTACGAGCAGTACTTC. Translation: CASSLVGRAAYYEQYF.

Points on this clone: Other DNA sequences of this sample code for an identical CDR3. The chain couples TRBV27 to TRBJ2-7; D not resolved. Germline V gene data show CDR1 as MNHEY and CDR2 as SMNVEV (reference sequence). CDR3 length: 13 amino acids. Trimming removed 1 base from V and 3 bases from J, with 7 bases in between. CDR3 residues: CASSLFGGYEQYF. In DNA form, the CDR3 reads TGTGCCAGCAGTTTATTTGGCGGCTACGAGCAGTACTTC.

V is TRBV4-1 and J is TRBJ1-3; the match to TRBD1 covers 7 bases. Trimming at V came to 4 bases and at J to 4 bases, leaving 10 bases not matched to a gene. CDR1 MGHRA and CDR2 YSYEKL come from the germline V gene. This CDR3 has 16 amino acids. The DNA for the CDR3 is TGCGCCAGCAGCCCCGGGCCGACAGGGTCCGGAAACACCATATATTTT. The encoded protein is CASSPGPTGSGNTIYF.

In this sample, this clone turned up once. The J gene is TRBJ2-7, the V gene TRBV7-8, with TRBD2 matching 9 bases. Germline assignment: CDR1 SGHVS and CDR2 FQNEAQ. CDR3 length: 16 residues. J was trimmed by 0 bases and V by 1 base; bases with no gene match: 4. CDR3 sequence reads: CASSLGSSGSSYEQYF. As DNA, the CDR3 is TGTGCCAGCAGCTTAGGGAGTAGCGGGAGCTCCTACGAGCAGTACTTC.

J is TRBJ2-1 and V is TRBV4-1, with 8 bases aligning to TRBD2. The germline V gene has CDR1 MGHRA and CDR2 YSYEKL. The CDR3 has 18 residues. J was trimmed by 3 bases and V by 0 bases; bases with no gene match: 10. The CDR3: CASSQESPTSEIYNEQFF. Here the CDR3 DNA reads TGCGCCAGCAGCCAAGAGAGCCCGACTAGCGAAATCTACAATGAGCAGTTCTTC.

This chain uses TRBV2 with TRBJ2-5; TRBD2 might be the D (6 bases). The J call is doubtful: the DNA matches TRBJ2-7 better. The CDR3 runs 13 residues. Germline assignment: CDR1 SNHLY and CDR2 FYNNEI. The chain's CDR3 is CAGGEELSYEQYF. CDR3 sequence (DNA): TGTGCCGGAGGGGAAGAGCTCTCCTACGAGCAGTACTTC.